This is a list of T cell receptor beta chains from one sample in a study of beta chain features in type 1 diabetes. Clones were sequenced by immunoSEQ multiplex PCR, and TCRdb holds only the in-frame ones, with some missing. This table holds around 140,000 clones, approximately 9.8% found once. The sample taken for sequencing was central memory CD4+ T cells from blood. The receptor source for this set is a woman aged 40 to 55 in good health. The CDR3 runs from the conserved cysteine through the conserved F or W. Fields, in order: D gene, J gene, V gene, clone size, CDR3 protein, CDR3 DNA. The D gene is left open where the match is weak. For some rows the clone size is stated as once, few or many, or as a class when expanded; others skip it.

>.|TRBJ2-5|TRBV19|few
CATRPDTQETQYF
TGTGCCACTAGGCCGGACACTCAAGAGACCCAGTACTTC
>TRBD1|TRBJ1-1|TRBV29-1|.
CSVEDPGGRTEAFF
TGCAGCGTTGAAGATCCAGGGGGCCGCACTGAAGCTTTCTTT
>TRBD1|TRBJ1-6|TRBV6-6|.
CASSFRDRGDSPLHF
TGTGCCAGCAGTTTCCGGGACAGGGGAGATTCACCCCTCCACTTT
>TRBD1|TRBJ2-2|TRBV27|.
CASSLIGTGRTGELFF
TGTGCCAGCAGTTTAATTGGGACAGGGAGGACCGGGGAGCTGTTTTTT
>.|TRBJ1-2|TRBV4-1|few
CASSQDLQSSSYGYTF
TGCGCCAGCAGCCAAGATCTGCAAAGTTCTAGCTATGGCTACACCTTC
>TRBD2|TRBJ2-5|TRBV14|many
CASSQGLAYQETQYF
TGTGCCAGCAGCCAAGGACTAGCGTACCAAGAGACCCAGTACTTC
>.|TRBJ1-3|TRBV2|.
CASNTPLGGGGNTIYF
TGTGCCAGCAACACACCTCTGGGGGGGGGAGGAAACACCATATATTTT
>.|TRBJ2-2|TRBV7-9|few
CASSLAQVIGELFF
TGTGCCAGCAGCTTAGCTCAGGTTATCGGGGAGCTGTTTTTT
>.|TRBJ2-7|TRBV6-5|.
CASSKFSWEYEQYF
TGTGCCAGCTCAAAGTTCTCTTGGGAGTACGAGCAGTACTTC
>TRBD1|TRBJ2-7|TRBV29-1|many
CSVEKLDRGYYEQYF
TGCAGCGTTGAAAAGTTGGACAGGGGGTACTACGAGCAGTACTTC
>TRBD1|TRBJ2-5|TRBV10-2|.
CASCTGGQETQYF
TGCGCCAGCTGTACAGGGGGCCAAGAGACCCAGTACTTC
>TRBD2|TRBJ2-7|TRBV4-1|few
CASSPGAAGAYEQYF
TGCGCCAGCAGTCCCGGGGCAGCGGGGGCCTACGAGCAGTACTTC
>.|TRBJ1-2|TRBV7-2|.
CASSLAAGNGYTF
TGTGCCAGCAGCTTAGCGGCGGGGAATGGCTACACCTTC
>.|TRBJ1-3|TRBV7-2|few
CASSSVAASGNTIYF
TGTGCCAGCAGCTCGGTCGCGGCTTCTGGAAACACCATATATTTT
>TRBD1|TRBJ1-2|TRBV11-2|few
CASSLEGQGAVTF
TGTGCCAGCAGCTTGGAAGGACAGGGGGCCGTCACCTTC
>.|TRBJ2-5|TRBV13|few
CASSQETQYF
TGTGCCAGCAGTCAGGAGACCCAGTACTTC
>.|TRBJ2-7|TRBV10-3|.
CAISELGGDHEQYF
TGTGCCATCAGTGAGTTAGGGGGAGACCACGAGCAGTACTTC
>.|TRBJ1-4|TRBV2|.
CASSPTGTQYNEKLFF
TGTGCCAGCAGCCCAACAGGGACCCAATATAATGAAAAACTGTTTTTT
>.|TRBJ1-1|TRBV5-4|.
CASTEQRMNTEAFF
TGTGCCAGCACCGAACAGCGGATGAACACTGAAGCTTTCTTT
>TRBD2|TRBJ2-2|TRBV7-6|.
CASSLGASGANTGELFF
TGTGCCAGCAGCTTAGGTGCTAGCGGGGCAAACACCGGGGAGCTGTTTTTT
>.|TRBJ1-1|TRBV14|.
CASSQVGGKEAFF
TGTGCCAGCAGCCAAGTGGGGGGGAAAGAAGCTTTCTTT
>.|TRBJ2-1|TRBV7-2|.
CASSEDSKVYNEQFF
TGTGCCAGCAGCGAGGACTCAAAGGTATACAATGAGCAGTTCTTC
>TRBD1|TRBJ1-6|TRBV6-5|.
CASSRPDRGGSPLHF
TGTGCCAGCAGCCGCCCTGACAGGGGGGGATCACCCCTCCACTTT
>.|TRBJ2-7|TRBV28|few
CASSLTGTAYEQYF
TGTGCCAGCAGTTTAACAGGGACCGCCTACGAGCAGTACTTC
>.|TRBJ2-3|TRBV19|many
CASRPMSGSTDTQYF
TGTGCCAGTAGACCTATGAGCGGGAGCACAGATACGCAGTATTTT
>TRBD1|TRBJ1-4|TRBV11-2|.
CASSNRGGYEKLFF
TGTGCCAGCAGCAACAGGGGGGGGTATGAAAAACTGTTTTTT
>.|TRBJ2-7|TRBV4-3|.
CASSQASGSEQYF
TGCGCCAGCAGCCAAGCCTCAGGCTCCGAGCAGTACTTC
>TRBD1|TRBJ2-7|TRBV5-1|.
CASSDAGQGTYEQYF
TGCGCCAGCAGCGACGCCGGACAGGGGACCTACGAGCAGTACTTC
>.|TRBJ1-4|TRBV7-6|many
CASSLQGAGGKLFF
TGTGCCAGCAGCTTACAGGGTGCAGGTGGAAAACTGTTTTTT
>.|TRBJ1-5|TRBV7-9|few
CASSLASDQPQHF
TGTGCCAGCAGCTTAGCCTCGGATCAGCCCCAGCATTTT
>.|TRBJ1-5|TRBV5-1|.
CASSMAGNQPQHF
TGCGCCAGCAGCATGGCGGGTAATCAGCCCCAGCATTTT
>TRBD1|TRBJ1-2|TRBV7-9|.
CASSVGQGRNYGYTF
TGTGCCAGCAGCGTAGGACAGGGGCGGAACTATGGCTACACCTTC
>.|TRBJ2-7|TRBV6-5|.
CASSSDRNTYEQYF
TGTGCCAGCAGCTCGGACAGAAATACCTACGAGCAGTACTTC
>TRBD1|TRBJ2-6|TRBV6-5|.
CAIMTGAGANVLTF
TGTGCCATCATGACAGGGGCTGGGGCCAACGTCCTGACTTTC
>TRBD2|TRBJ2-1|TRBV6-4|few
CASSVGGGLRHEQFF
TGTGCCAGCAGTGTCGGGGGGGGGCTTCGGCATGAGCAGTTCTTC
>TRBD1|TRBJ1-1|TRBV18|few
CASSPRAKGAKTEAFF
TGTGCCAGCTCACCAAGGGCCAAGGGGGCAAAGACTGAAGCTTTCTTT
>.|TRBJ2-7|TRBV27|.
CASSLGRGQPYEQYF
TGTGCCAGCAGTTTGGGGCGGGGACAGCCCTACGAGCAGTACTTC